The next 25 T cell receptor beta chains were all read from a single sample in a study of siplizumab effects on memory and regulatory T cells. The data were produced by immunoSEQ multiplex PCR, yet TCRdb's version contains in-frame clones alone and is incomplete. The sample lists around 94,000 clones; approximately 90% were seen once. The sample was CD4+ T cells sorted from blood. Receptors were obtained from a human donor in good health.

The J gene is TRBJ1-2, the V gene TRBV5-4; D ambiguous. The CDR3 extends over 15 amino acids. Germline CDR1 and CDR2: SGHNT and YYREEE (reference sequence). V was trimmed by 3 bases and J by 1 base, leaving 13 bases between them. CDR3 protein: CASSSELQINYGYTF. The CDR3 nucleotides read TGTGCCAGCAGCTCCGAGTTACAAATTAACTATGGCTACACCTTC.

The chain has TRBV5-1 and TRBJ2-5; the D call may be TRBD1 or TRBD2 (6 bases each). The tail of the sequence fits TRBJ2-7 better, so the J call may be wrong. This CDR3 spans 18 amino acids. Germline-derived CDR1 and CDR2 are SGHRS and YFSETQ. The CDR3 DNA follows: TGCGCCAGCAGCTTAACAGGGACTCCCTCCGTCTTATCCTACGAGCAGTACTTC. This gives the protein CASSLTGTPSVLSYEQYF.

The gene calls are TRBV4-2 and TRBJ2-7, with no clear D. Deletions cut 0 bases from V and 2 bases from J, with 14 bases between. The CDR3 is made up of 16 amino acids. In germline, CDR1 is LGHNA, CDR2 YNFKEQ. The CDR3 DNA reads as TGTGCCAGCAGCCAAGAACCACGCGTGGGCCCCTACGAGCAGTACTTC. Amino acid sequence: CASSQEPRVGPYEQYF.

The chain combines TRBV2 with TRBJ2-5; possibly TRBD1 or TRBD2 for D (5 bases each). The V gene lost 8 bases and the J gene lost 3 bases, with 7 bases spanning the gap. CDR1 and CDR2 from the germline V gene are SNHLY and FYNNEI. The CDR3 totals 11 residues. CDR3 sequence reads: CASGTEETQYF. CDR3 nucleotide sequence: TGTGCCAGCGGGACGGAAGAGACCCAGTACTTC.

The rearrangement uses TRBV5-1 and TRBJ2-1; D unresolved. The CDR3 loop spans 15 amino acids. Trimming took off 0 bases at V and 7 bases at J, with 14 bases between the two ends. Per germline, CDR1 SGHRS and CDR2 YFSETQ. CDR3 sequence: CASSLGGSPGNEQFF. In DNA, the CDR3 is TGCGCCAGCAGCTTGGGCGGTTCCCCGGGTAATGAGCAGTTCTTC.

The genes are TRBV14 and TRBJ1-1, with D maybe TRBD1 (6 bases). V was shortened by 5 bases and J by 0 bases, with 13 bases between the two germline ends. The CDR3 extends over 15 amino acids. Germline V gives CDR1 SGHDN, CDR2 FVKESK. CDR3: CASSLADRLNTEAFF. The DNA for the CDR3 is TGTGCCAGCAGCTTAGCGGACAGATTGAACACTGAAGCTTTCTTT. The whole variable domain, remainder taken from reference TRBV14 and TRBJ1-1, is EAGVTQFPSHSVIEKGQTVTLRCDPISGHDNLYWYRRVMGKEIKFLLHFVKESKQDESGMPNNRFLAERTGGTYSTLKVQPAELEDSGVYFCASSLADRLNTEAFFGQGTRLTVV.

The chain recombines TRBV4-1 with TRBJ2-5; D is undetermined. The CDR3 is 16 residues long. The germline V gene has CDR1 MGHRA and CDR2 YSYEKL. V lost 1 base and J lost 1, with 13 bases in between. The CDR3 DNA reads TGCGCCAGCAGCCAAGGGCGTCAGTCCTTCCAAGAGACCCAGTACTTC. This sequence encodes CASSQGRQSFQETQYF.

J is TRBJ1-4 and V is TRBV6-6; TRBD1 matches at 8 bases. Trimming took 2 bases from V and 11 from J; bases not matched to a gene: 4. The CDR3 covers 13 residues. Germline V gives CDR1 MNHNY, CDR2 SVGAGI (reference sequence). DNA of the CDR3: TGTGCCAGCAGTTACCCAGACAGGGGTAAACTGTTTTTT. Its translation: CASSYPDRGKLFF.

The V gene is TRBV9, the J gene TRBJ1-1; D unresolved. V was pared by 0 bases and J by 8 bases, with 17 bases between. Germline V gene lookup returns CDR1 SGDLS and CDR2 YYNGEE. The CDR3 covers 15 residues. The CDR3 sequence: CASSVAGPRTSEAFF. Written as DNA, the CDR3 is TGTGCCAGCAGCGTAGCCGGTCCCAGGACTTCAGAAGCTTTCTTT.

This chain connects TRBV5-4 to TRBJ2-5; no clear D. This CDR3 has 14 residues. Germline values: CDR1 SGHNT, CDR2 YYREEE (reference sequence). V was pared by 4 bases and J by 3 bases, with 13 bases between. The CDR3 protein is CASSTSAQKETQYF. CDR3 nucleotides: TGTGCCAGCAGCACTTCGGCGCAAAAAGAGACCCAGTACTTC.

The genes are TRBV18 and TRBJ1-2; D possibly corresponds to TRBD1 (5 bases). V lost 3 bases and J 7 bases, leaving 18 bases between the germline ends. The CDR3 covers 15 residues. Germline V gene sequence: CDR1 KGHSH, CDR2 LQKENI. The CDR3 loop is CASSPNYQGAGGYTF. In nucleotides, the CDR3 is TGTGCCAGCTCACCGAATTATCAAGGGGCTGGTGGCTACACCTTC.

The chain recombines TRBV5-4 with TRBJ2-7; perhaps TRBD2 as D (6 bases). Germline lookup yields CDR1 SGHNT and CDR2 YYREEE (reference sequence). CDR3 length equals 15 residues. The V gene lost 3 bases and the J gene lost 1 base, with 14 bases spanning the gap. The CDR3 nucleotides are TGTGCCAGCAGCTCCTCTAACGGGAGATCCTACGAGCAGTACTTC. It translates to CASSSSNGRSYEQYF.

This chain uses TRBV11-2 with TRBJ2-5; D not certain. TRBJ2-7 matches the DNA end more closely, so the J call is doubtful. This CDR3 is 16 amino acids long. Germline V gives CDR1 SGHAT, CDR2 FQNNGV. This CDR3 reads CASSLLGFGFGDEQYF. The DNA for the CDR3 is TGTGCCAGCAGCCTCCTAGGTTTTGGATTTGGGGACGAGCAGTACTTC.

The gene calls are TRBV9 and TRBJ1-2; D is uncertain. The germline V gene has CDR1 SGDLS and CDR2 YYNGEE. The CDR3 consists of 17 residues. Trimming shortened V by 0 bases and J by 1 base, and 16 bases separated the two germline ends. CDR3: CASSVDPSGTINYGYTF. The CDR3 region has the DNA TGTGCCAGCAGCGTAGACCCCTCCGGTACCATTAACTATGGCTACACCTTC.

This clone was observed once. The chain is built from TRBV7-2 and TRBJ1-4, with D uncertain. The V end was cut by 5 bases, the J end by 7 bases, with 11 bases between. The germline V gene has CDR1 SGHTA and CDR2 FQGNSA. The CDR3 has 13 residues. CDR3 loop: CASSPRGVEKLFF. The CDR3 nucleotides read TGTGCCAGCAGCCCCCGGGGAGTTGAAAAACTGTTTTTT.

V is TRBV9 and J is TRBJ2-2; D is possibly TRBD2 (6 bases). This CDR3 has 15 residues. Germline CDR1 is SGDLS and CDR2 is YYNGEE. Trimming cost V 0 bases and J 5 bases, with 11 bases left between them. In nucleotides, the CDR3 is TGTGCCAGCAGCGTAGATGGGGCGGGGACCGGGGAGCTGTTTTTT. Amino acid sequence: CASSVDGAGTGELFF.

The chain joins TRBV29-1 to TRBJ1-1, with D possibly matching TRBD1 (5 bases). The CDR3 consists of 12 residues. The ends were cut back, 7 bases at V and 5 bases at J, with 14 bases in the middle. Germline CDR1 SQVTM, CDR2 ANQGSEA. The CDR3 is CSALWGFTEAFF. CDR3 coding DNA: TGCAGCGCCCTCTGGGGCTTTACTGAAGCTTTCTTT. Full variable domain (outside the CDR3, taken from reference TRBV29-1 and TRBJ1-1): SAVISQKPSRDICQRGTSLTIQCQVDSQVTMMFWYRQQPGQSLTLIATANQGSEATYESGFVIDKFPISRPNLTFSTLTVSNMSPEDSSIYLCSALWGFTEAFFGQGTRLTVV.

This clone occurred once. A read error may produce the germline difference seen at one junction end. This CDR3 is CAISTTENQETQYF. CDR3 DNA sequence: TGTGCCATCAGTACGACTGAGAATCAAGAGACCCAGTACTTC. The chain uses TRBV6-1 and TRBJ2-5; D unclear. Germline V CDR1 and CDR2: MNHNS, SASEGT. The CDR3 extends over 14 amino acids.

CDR3 coding DNA: TGTGCCAGTGGGACAGTGGAAAACACCATATATTTT. Translation gives CASGTVENTIYF. The J gene is TRBJ1-3, the V gene TRBV19; 7 bases line up with TRBD1. The CDR3 is 12 residues long. J was trimmed by 6 bases and V by 8 bases; bases with no gene match: 4. CDR1 and CDR2 from the germline V gene are LNHDA and SQIVND (reference sequence).

The chain uses TRBV7-8 and TRBJ1-2, with D tentatively TRBD1 (6 bases). In germline, CDR1 is SGHVS, CDR2 FQNEAQ. Trimming shortened V by 0 bases and J by 4 bases, and 12 bases separated the two germline ends. The CDR3 contains 15 residues. The CDR3 nucleotides are TGTGCCAGCAGCTTAGCTAGCGGGGGCAGCTATGGCTACACCTTC. As protein: CASSLASGGSYGYTF.

The sample holds one count of this clone. The junction differs from germline at one of its ends, possibly a read error. The rearrangement links TRBV5-4 to TRBJ2-2, with 7 bases aligning to TRBD2. The V gene's germline CDR1 is SGHNT and CDR2 YYREEE (reference sequence). This CDR3 is 15 amino acids long. CDR3 sequence reads: CASTLPGGNTGELFF. The DNA for the CDR3 is TGTGCCAGCACCTTGCCGGGGGGAAACACCGGGGAGCTGTTTTTT.

The rearrangement links TRBV29-1 to TRBJ1-2, with TRBD1 matching 12 bases. V trimming: 7 bases; J trimming: 8 bases; junction bases outside the gene matches: 14. Germline V lookup: CDR1 SQVTM, CDR2 ANQGSEA. The CDR3 spans 15 residues. The CDR3 DNA reads as TGCAGCGCTATTATTCCCGGGACAGGGGGCCAAGGCTACACCTTC. Protein: CSAIIPGTGGQGYTF.

This rearrangement joins TRBV28 to TRBJ2-3; TRBD2 agrees at 8 bases. Germline V CDR1 and CDR2: MDHEN, SYDVKM. This CDR3 is built from 18 residues. Trimming at V came to 5 bases and at J to 0 bases, leaving 13 bases not matched to a gene. The CDR3 here is CASSLIRLARFSTDTQYF. The CDR3 DNA is TGTGCCAGCAGTCTTATTCGACTAGCGAGATTTAGCACAGATACGCAGTATTTT.

The chain is built from TRBV12-5 and TRBJ2-3, with unresolved D. CDR1 LGHNT and CDR2 FRNRAP come from the germline V gene. This CDR3 spans 15 amino acids. V lost 5 bases, J lost 1 base, and 13 bases lay in between. The CDR3 DNA sequence: TGTGCTAGTGGTCTCGGACCCGCCGGCACAGATACGCAGTATTTT. Its protein product is CASGLGPAGTDTQYF.

The chain uses TRBV2 and TRBJ2-5; TRBD2 aligns across 7 bases. This CDR3 region has 14 residues. In germline, CDR1 is SNHLY, CDR2 FYNNEI. V trimming: 5 bases; J trimming: 3 bases; junction bases outside the gene matches: 6. The CDR3: CASSWGGRKETQYF. CDR3 in DNA: TGTGCCAGCAGTTGGGGCGGGAGAAAAGAGACCCAGTACTTC.